Described below is a single TCR beta chain sequence and its context. Its matching antigen is unknown. The data belong to a study of cytomegalovirus exposure and HLA in healthy donors. General study findings and limits: The authors enumerated 164 TCR beta chains as linked to cytomegalovirus. HLA allele associations emerged for about 18,000 TCR beta sequences in a later analysis, at 0.05 false discovery rate. Presence/absence results assume similar sequencing depth per donor, which may not hold.

In the PCR, 60 Vbeta and 13 Jbeta primers were used. TCRdb's table, derived via immunoSEQ multiplex PCR, lists solely in-frame clones and lacks some. Its clone listing holds approximately 58,000 clones. What was sequenced was PBMCs. The clonotype comes from a young woman in good health and CMV-seronegative.

The CDR3 reads CASSQEGLVLSYEQYF. DNA of the CDR3: TGCGCCAGCAGCCAGGAGGGACTAGTCCTTAGTTACGAGCAGTACTTC. V usage is TRBV4-1 and J usage is TRBJ2-7, with TRBD2 matching 8 bases. CDR3 length equals 16 residues. The J segment lost 4 bases and the V segment lost 3 bases, leaving 11 bases of the junction unmatched. Germline CDR1 and CDR2: MGHRA and YSYEKL.